Listed here are 32 T cell receptor beta chains from one sample, sequenced in a study of Ad26.COV2.S vaccination and SARS-CoV-2 variants. The data were produced by immunoSEQ multiplex PCR, yet TCRdb's version contains in-frame clones alone and is incomplete. Among hundreds of thousands of clones, about 89% were seen once, and the ten largest hold approximately 1.5%. Treatment of the sample: over 15 received Ad26.COV2.S at low or high dose, single or two shots; a few received placebo; per-sample allocation not given. The study sampled participants on day 63 after the first vaccine or placebo injection. This sample comprised peripheral blood, obtained in a trial of Ad26.COV2.S vaccine versus placebo. The receptors come from a person between 18 and 59 years old who received the Ad26.COV2.S COVID-19 vaccine or a placebo.

This clone turned up a few times. The V gene is TRBV27, the J gene TRBJ2-7; D is perhaps TRBD1 (6 bases). The CDR3 length is 16 residues. Between the trimmed V and J ends, which lost 2 bases and 3 bases, there was a span of 17 bases. Germline loops: CDR1 MNHEY, CDR2 SMNVEV (reference sequence). Here the CDR3 reads CASSLNGRGRNYEQYF. CDR3 coding DNA: TGTGCCAGCAGTTTAAACGGCAGGGGAAGGAACTACGAGCAGTACTTC.

The V call is TRBV6-1, the J call TRBJ1-5, with no clear D. The CDR3 loop spans 16 amino acids. Trimming left V 0 bases short and J 2 bases short, with 11 bases between. Germline V gene lookup returns CDR1 MNHNS and CDR2 SASEGT. This CDR3 reads CASSEARSSGNQPQHF. CDR3 sequence (DNA): TGTGCCAGCAGTGAAGCAAGGAGTTCGGGCAATCAGCCCCAGCATTTT.

The V and J genes are TRBV19 and TRBJ2-3, with 8 bases identical to TRBD1. Germline lookup yields CDR1 LNHDA and CDR2 SQIVND (reference sequence). The CDR3 is made up of 14 amino acids. V lost 5 bases to trimming and J lost 1 base; unmatched junction nucleotides: 2. CDR3 region: CASSQDRGTDTQYF. In DNA, the CDR3 is TGTGCCAGTAGTCAGGACAGGGGCACAGATACGCAGTATTTT.

This clone was seen just once. The gene calls are TRBV29-1 and TRBJ2-7, with 13 nucleotides matching TRBD2. The ends lost 6 bases at V and 2 bases at J; junction bases unmatched: 4. The CDR3 has 14 residues. The V gene's germline CDR1 is SQVTM and CDR2 ANQGSEA. This chain's CDR3 is CSVAGTSGTYEQYF. The CDR3 coding sequence is TGCAGCGTGGCCGGGACTAGCGGGACCTACGAGCAGTACTTC.

This sequence joins TRBV24-1 and TRBJ2-3, with D possibly matching TRBD1 (6 bases). The CDR3 consists of 16 residues. Per the germline V gene, CDR1 is KGHDR and CDR2 is SFDVKD. V was clipped by 0 bases and J by 4 bases, with 13 bases between them. The CDR3 loop is CATSDLEGRGSDTQYF. The CDR3 bases are TGTGCCACCAGTGATTTGGAGGGAAGGGGGTCAGATACGCAGTATTTT.

The chain is built from TRBV9 and TRBJ2-5; D is unresolved. The germline V gene encodes CDR1 SGDLS and CDR2 YYNGEE. The CDR3 consists of 15 residues. The V end was cut by 0 bases, the J end by 3 bases, with 12 bases between. The CDR3 here is CASSVGPFLEETQYF. The CDR3 bases are TGTGCCAGCAGCGTAGGCCCGTTCTTGGAAGAGACCCAGTACTTC.

CDR3 bases: TGTGCCAGGGGGGTAGCGGGAGGCTACGAGCAGTACTTC. Protein sequence: CARGVAGGYEQYF. V gene TRBV2 combines with J gene TRBJ2-7, with 10 bases matching TRBD2. The CDR3 contains 13 residues. CDR1 SNHLY and CDR2 FYNNEI come from the germline V gene. V trimming: 9 bases; J trimming: 3 bases; junction bases outside the gene matches: 5.

This sequence joins TRBV6-5 and TRBJ2-5; the D gene is possibly TRBD1 (6 bases). The germline V gene encodes CDR1 MNHEY and CDR2 SVGAGI. Trimming took 0 bases from V and 1 from J, leaving 9 bases between them. This CDR3 is 15 amino acids long. Written as DNA, the CDR3 is TGTGCCAGCAGTTACTCGGGGGCGTTCCAAGAGACCCAGTACTTC. As protein: CASSYSGAFQETQYF.

This chain's CDR3 is CASSFNTDRRDTQYF. In DNA, the CDR3 is TGTGCCAGCAGCTTCAACACCGATCGGAGGGATACGCAGTATTTT. The rearrangement links TRBV5-6 to TRBJ2-3; D is possibly TRBD2 (5 bases). Trimming cost V 2 bases and J 6 bases, with 16 bases left between them. Germline CDR1 SGHDT, CDR2 YYEEEE. The CDR3 is made up of 15 amino acids.

In DNA, the CDR3 is TGTGCCAGCAGCCCGGGACAGGGGTGGCAAGAAAAACTGTTTTTT. This gives the protein CASSPGQGWQEKLFF. The J gene is TRBJ1-4, the V gene TRBV5-6, with 10 bases fitting TRBD1. V was pared by 4 bases and J by 8 bases, with 8 bases of the junction left unmatched. Germline V gene sequence: CDR1 SGHDT, CDR2 YYEEEE. The length of the CDR3 is 15 residues.

The chain joins TRBV2 to TRBJ1-4, with a tentative D call TRBD1 (5 bases). Germline CDR1 SNHLY, CDR2 FYNNEI. The V end was cut by 4 bases, the J end by 7 bases, with 13 bases between. This CDR3 comprises 14 residues. Written as DNA, the CDR3 is TGTGCCAGCAGTGCGGAGGGGACGAGTGAAAAACTGTTTTTT. Protein sequence: CASSAEGTSEKLFF.

The CDR3 sequence: CASSQERGWIETQYF. CDR3 bases: TGTGCCAGCAGCCAAGAACGAGGTTGGATAGAGACCCAGTACTTC. The chain uses TRBV14 and TRBJ2-5; the D is unclear. Trimming shortened V by 0 bases and J by 4 bases, and 12 bases separated the two germline ends. CDR1 is SGHDN and CDR2 is FVKESK in the germline V gene. This CDR3 spans 15 amino acids.

In this sample, this clone turned up a few times. The chain has TRBV10-1 and TRBJ2-2; D unclear. The CDR3 length is 14 residues. Trimming took 4 bases from V and 6 from J, leaving 12 bases between them. Germline V CDR1 and CDR2: WNHNN, SYGVQD (reference sequence). The CDR3 region is CASSGTHNAGELFF. The CDR3 nucleotides are TGCGCCAGCAGTGGGACCCACAACGCCGGGGAGCTGTTTTTT.

This clone has a single count. CDR3 residues: CASFSLGAYEQYF. The CDR3 nucleotides read TGTGCCAGCTTCTCCCTTGGAGCCTACGAGCAGTACTTC. The chain has TRBV6-5 and TRBJ2-7; D is undetermined. Trimming shortened V by 8 bases and J by 2 bases, and 13 bases separated the two germline ends. The length of the CDR3 is 13 residues. Germline V gene lookup returns CDR1 MNHEY and CDR2 SVGAGI.

This rearrangement joins TRBV30 to TRBJ1-2; the D is unclear. CDR1 and CDR2 from the germline V gene are GTSNPN and SVGIG (reference sequence). The CDR3 totals 15 residues. The V and J ends lost 1 base and 6 bases respectively, with 18 bases between them. The CDR3 DNA reads TGTGCCTGGAGTGGGCCCCTAGCGGCGGGAAATGGCTACACCTTC. Translated, it gives CAWSGPLAAGNGYTF.

V is TRBV11-2 and J is TRBJ1-1; D unclear. CDR1 and CDR2 (germline): SGHAT, FQNNGV. The CDR3 length is 13 residues. V shed 2 bases and J shed 0 bases, with 4 bases lying between them. The CDR3 region is CASSLTVNTEAFF. As DNA, the CDR3 is TGTGCCAGCAGCTTAACGGTGAACACTGAAGCTTTCTTT.

The CDR3 reads CASSPGTVNSPLHF. DNA for the CDR3: TGTGCCAGCAGCCCCGGGACGGTAAATTCACCCCTCCACTTT. This rearrangement joins TRBV7-2 to TRBJ1-6; D possibly corresponds to TRBD1 (5 bases). Trimming cost V 5 bases and J 7 bases, with 12 bases left between them. Germline values: CDR1 SGHTA, CDR2 FQGNSA. This CDR3 comprises 14 residues.

The chain is built from TRBV7-2 and TRBJ1-4; D not certain. The CDR3 loop spans 16 amino acids. Trimming shortened V by 5 bases and J by 8 bases, and 21 bases separated the two germline ends. Germline lookup yields CDR1 SGHTA and CDR2 FQGNSA. Here the CDR3 DNA reads TGTGCCAGCAGCCACCCCGATCGATCCCGAGGGGAAAAACTGTTTTTT. This codes for CASSHPDRSRGEKLFF.

This rearrangement joins TRBV7-2 to TRBJ2-3; D remains unclear. The CDR3 spans 15 residues. The germline CDR1 and CDR2 sequences are SGHTA and FQGNSA. With 1 base removed from V and 5 bases from J, the gap between germline ends came to 13 bases. CDR3 sequence (DNA): TGTGCCAGCAGCTTAGGGGGAAGGGTCGGAGATACGCAGTATTTT. Its protein is CASSLGGRVGDTQYF. Combining the CDR3 with reference TRBV7-2 and TRBJ2-3 gives the whole variable domain GAGVSQSPSNKVTEKGKDVELRCDPISGHTALYWYRQSLGQGLEFLIYFQGNSAPDKSGLPSDRFSAERTGGSVSTLTIQRTQQEDSAVYLCASSLGGRVGDTQYFGPGTRLTVL.

The chain links TRBV6-5 to TRBJ1-1, with D perhaps TRBD1 (6 bases). Germline CDR1 and CDR2: MNHEY and SVGAGI. V was trimmed by 3 bases and J by 4 bases, leaving 12 bases between them. This CDR3 region has 14 residues. The chain's CDR3 is CASSYFPRGTEAFF. The CDR3 region has the DNA TGTGCCAGCAGTTATTTTCCCAGGGGCACTGAAGCTTTCTTT.

The V and J genes are TRBV9 and TRBJ1-2, with TRBD1 identical over 8 bases. J was trimmed by 8 bases and V by 4 bases; bases with no gene match: 19. The CDR3 is 17 amino acids. Germline V gene data show CDR1 as SGDLS and CDR2 as YYNGEE. The CDR3 region is CASSPGTGANSGPGYTF. CDR3 sequence (DNA): TGTGCCAGCAGCCCGGGGACAGGTGCGAATTCCGGACCGGGCTACACCTTC.

The V call is TRBV4-2, the J call TRBJ2-2, with D maybe TRBD2 (6 bases). The germline V and J ends were trimmed by 2 bases and 1 base, with 11 bases remaining between them. Germline loops: CDR1 LGHNA, CDR2 YNFKEQ. The CDR3 length is 16 residues. In nucleotides, the CDR3 is TGTGCCAGCAGCCAAAGACGGGGGATGAACACCGGGGAGCTGTTTTTT. Translation gives CASSQRRGMNTGELFF.

The J gene is TRBJ1-5, the V gene TRBV30, with D hard to call. CDR1 is GTSNPN and CDR2 is SVGIG in the germline V gene (reference sequence). The V end lost 3 bases, the J end lost 0 bases, and 9 bases lay between the germline ends. This CDR3 comprises 14 residues. For the CDR3, the DNA is TGTGCCTGGAGCCCCGGGGTTAGCAATCAGCCCCAGCATTTT. Residues: CAWSPGVSNQPQHF.

Of note for this clone: This same CDR3 is encoded by further DNA sequences in the sample. The chain is built from TRBV19 and TRBJ2-7, with 7 positions matching TRBD1. CDR1 and CDR2 (germline): LNHDA, SQIVND (reference sequence). CDR3 size: 15 residues. J was trimmed by 0 bases and V by 5 bases; bases with no gene match: 7. The CDR3 region is CASSVTGTSSYEQYF. The CDR3 nucleotides read TGTGCCAGTAGTGTGACAGGGACAAGCTCCTACGAGCAGTACTTC.

This chain joins TRBV6-5 and TRBJ1-2; 7 bases match TRBD1. The J segment lost 4 bases and the V segment lost 1 base, leaving 3 bases of the junction unmatched. Germline V gene sequence: CDR1 MNHEY, CDR2 SVGAGI. CDR3 length: 14 residues. CDR3 coding DNA: TGTGCCAGCAGTTACTTGGGACAGCTCTATGGCTACACCTTC. The encoded protein is CASSYLGQLYGYTF.

This chain links TRBV6-5 with TRBJ1-4; D not certain. The V and J ends lost 2 bases and 0 bases respectively, with 7 bases between them. CDR3 size: 15 residues. Looked up from germline, CDR1 is MNHEY and CDR2 is SVGAGI. Written as DNA, the CDR3 is TGTGCCAGCAGTTACGACGGTGCAACTAATGAAAAACTGTTTTTT. This codes for CASSYDGATNEKLFF.

V is TRBV6-5 and J is TRBJ2-7; TRBD2 aligns across 7 bases. The CDR3 has 12 residues. V shed 8 bases and J 2 bases; nucleotides not matched to a gene: 3. Germline V lookup: CDR1 MNHEY, CDR2 SVGAGI. The CDR3 region has the DNA TGTGCCAGCTGGGAGGGGACCTACGAGCAGTACTTC. Translating gives CASWEGTYEQYF.

This chain uses TRBV10-1 with TRBJ2-3, with a weak D call TRBD2 (6 bases). The CDR3 totals 13 residues. From germline, CDR1 is WNHNN and CDR2 SYGVQD (reference sequence). V lost 4 bases, J lost 6 bases, and 11 bases lay in between. The CDR3 sequence is CASSGGVRDTQYF. Written as DNA, the CDR3 is TGCGCCAGCAGTGGCGGGGTGAGGGATACGCAGTATTTT.

The rearrangement joins TRBV13 to TRBJ2-1, with 12 nucleotides matching TRBD2. The CDR3 loop spans 17 amino acids. V trimming: 5 bases; J trimming: 0 bases; junction bases outside the gene matches: 5. The germline CDR1 and CDR2 sequences are PRHDT and FYEKMQ (reference sequence). The CDR3 DNA is TGTGCCAGCAGCACCGGACTAGCGGGGTCCTCCTACAATGAGCAGTTCTTC. Translation: CASSTGLAGSSYNEQFF.

The V gene is TRBV5-1, the J gene TRBJ2-7; D is undetermined. This CDR3 has 13 amino acids. With 0 bases removed from V and 5 bases from J, the gap between germline ends came to 9 bases. Germline assignment: CDR1 SGHRS and CDR2 YFSETQ. CDR3 protein: CASSLAAADEQYF. The CDR3, as DNA: TGCGCCAGCAGCTTGGCCGCGGCAGACGAGCAGTACTTC. Full variable domain (outside the CDR3, taken from reference TRBV5-1 and TRBJ2-7): KAGVTQTPRYLIKTRGQQVTLSCSPISGHRSVSWYQQTPGQGLQFLFEYFSETQRNKGNFPGRFSGRQFSNSRSEMNVSTLELGDSALYLCASSLAAADEQYFGPGTRLTVT.

This clone was observed a single time. The chain combines TRBV2 with TRBJ1-6; D remains ambiguous. CDR3 length: 13 residues. The V gene lost 10 bases and the J gene lost 5 bases, with 12 bases spanning the gap. Germline lookup yields CDR1 SNHLY and CDR2 FYNNEI. The CDR3 protein is CATRGPNNSPLHF. The DNA for the CDR3 is TGTGCCACTAGAGGACCCAATAATTCACCCCTCCACTTT.

This chain connects TRBV12-3 or TRBV12-4 to TRBJ1-6; D gene ambiguous. This CDR3 is built from 12 residues. V was clipped by 3 bases and J by 8 bases, with 5 bases between them. For the CDR3, the DNA is TGTGCCAGCAGTTTTGGTTATTCACCCCTCCACTTT. Its protein product is CASSFGYSPLHF.